Only one count was recorded for the clone carrying this T cell receptor (beta chain). Its antigen is not identified. This sample stems from a study of long-term antiretroviral therapy in people with HIV. This CDR3 has 16 residues. V was clipped by 3 bases and J by 0 bases; unmatched bases: 7. Germline lookup yields CDR1 SGHTA and CDR2 FQGNSA. Survey-level immunoSEQ v3.0 assays were run. The method was immunoSEQ multiplex PCR; TCRdb's version includes in-frame clones alone and lacks a portion of them. This table holds 25,000 to 40,000 clones, roughly 85% found once. Study conclusions and caveats: Controls had broader CDR3 length ranges than HIV repertoires did. Clones that had undergone expansion before ART dominated the repertoire at all time points.

The chain uses TRBV7-2 and TRBJ1-2, with 7 nucleotides matching TRBD1. The source material was unsorted PBMCs, sampled 1.1 years after starting antiretroviral therapy. This clonotype was sampled from a man between 18 and 29 years old with HIV. Here the CDR3 DNA reads TGTGCCAGCAGCTTTTGGGGACAGAGGGCTAACTATGGCTACACCTTC. Protein product: CASSFWGQRANYGYTF. Full variable domain (remainder filled in from reference TRBV7-2 and TRBJ1-2): GAGVSQSPSNKVTEKGKDVELRCDPISGHTALYWYRQSLGQGLEFLIYFQGNSAPDKSGLPSDRFSAERTGGSVSTLTIQRTQQEDSAVYLCASSFWGQRANYGYTFGSGTRLTVV.